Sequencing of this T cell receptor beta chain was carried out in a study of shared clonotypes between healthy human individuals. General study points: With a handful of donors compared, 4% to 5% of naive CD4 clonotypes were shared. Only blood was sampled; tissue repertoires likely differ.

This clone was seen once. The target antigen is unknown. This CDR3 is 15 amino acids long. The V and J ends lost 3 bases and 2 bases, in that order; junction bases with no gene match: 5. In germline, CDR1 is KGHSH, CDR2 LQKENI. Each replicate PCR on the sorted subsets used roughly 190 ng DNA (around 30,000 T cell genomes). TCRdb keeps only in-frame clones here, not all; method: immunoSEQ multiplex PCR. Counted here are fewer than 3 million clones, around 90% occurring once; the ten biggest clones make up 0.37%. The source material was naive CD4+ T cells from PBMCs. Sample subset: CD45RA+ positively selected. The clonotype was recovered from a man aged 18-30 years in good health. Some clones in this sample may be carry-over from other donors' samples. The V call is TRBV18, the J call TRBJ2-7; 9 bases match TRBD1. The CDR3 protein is CASSPVRDRAYEQYF. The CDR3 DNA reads TGTGCCAGCTCACCTGTCCGGGACAGGGCCTACGAGCAGTACTTC.